This record concerns one T cell receptor beta chain sequence. CDR1 is SNHLY, CDR2 FYNNEI, per germline. The CDR3 sequence is 13 residues long. The sample originates from a study of T cells expressing NK-cell markers. For TCR beta, cDNA was produced by 5'RACE template switching with UMIs. TCRdb re-called the 5' RACE reads and catalogs CDR3 proteins one per entry, DNA excluded. The repertoire table contains about 380,000 distinct CDR3 sequences. Sequencing was performed on blood T cells: a sorted CD56 or NKG2C T cell subset, CD4+ or CD8+ T cells, or bulk PBMC T cells (not recorded which). This TCR was sampled from a man aged 18-70 years in good health. The V and J genes are TRBV2 and TRBJ2-3. The CDR3 is CASIIDIIGTQYF. Combining the CDR3 with reference TRBV2 and TRBJ2-3 gives the whole variable domain EPEVTQTPSHQVTQMGQEVILRCVPISNHLYFYWYRQILGQKVEFLVSFYNNEISEKSEIFDDQFSVERPDGSNFTLKIRSTKLEDSAMYFCASIIDIIGTQYFGPGTRLTVL.